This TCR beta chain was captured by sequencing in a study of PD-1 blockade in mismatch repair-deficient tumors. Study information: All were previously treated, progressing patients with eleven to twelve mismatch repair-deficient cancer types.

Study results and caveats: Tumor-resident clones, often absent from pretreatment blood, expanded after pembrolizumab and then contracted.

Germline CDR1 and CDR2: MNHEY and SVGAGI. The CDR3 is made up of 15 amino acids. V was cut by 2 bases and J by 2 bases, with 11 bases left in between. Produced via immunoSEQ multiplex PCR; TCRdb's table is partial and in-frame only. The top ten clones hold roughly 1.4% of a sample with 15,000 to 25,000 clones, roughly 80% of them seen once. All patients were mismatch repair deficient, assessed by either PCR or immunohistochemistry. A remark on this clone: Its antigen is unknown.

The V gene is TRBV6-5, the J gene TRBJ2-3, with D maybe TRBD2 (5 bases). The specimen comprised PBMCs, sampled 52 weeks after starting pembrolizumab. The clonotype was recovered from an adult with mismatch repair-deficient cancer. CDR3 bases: TGTGCCAGCAGTTACCGGGATCCCGTCACAGATACGCAGTATTTT. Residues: CASSYRDPVTDTQYF.